Reported below is one TCR beta chain. Germline V gene lookup returns CDR1 SGHRS and CDR2 YFSETQ. V lost 1 base, J lost 4 bases, and 8 bases stayed unmatched. CDR3 length equals 16 residues. The source of the sample is a study of shared clonotypes between healthy human individuals. Researchers ran the assay at a deep level. Measured with immunoSEQ multiplex PCR; TCRdb has only the in-frame clones, and not every one. The sample lists about 610,000 clones; approximately 97% were seen once. This chain joins TRBV5-1 and TRBJ2-3; TRBD2 matches 8 bases. The receptor was isolated from a woman aged 30 to 39 in good health. The sequenced sample consisted of naive CD4+ T cells sorted from blood. Subset here: CD45RA+ positively selected. This CDR3 is CASSLQAGGGSDTQYF. CDR3 nucleotide sequence: TGCGCCAGCAGCTTGCAGGCGGGAGGTGGTTCAGATACGCAGTATTTT.